Listed here is a single T cell receptor (beta chain). The source of the sample is a study of radiotherapy plus CTLA-4 blockade in lung cancer. The V gene end was trimmed by 8 bases and the J gene end by 3 bases; junction bases not matched to a gene: 7. CDR1 and CDR2 (germline): SNHLY, FYNNEI. This CDR3 contains 14 residues. TCRdb's copy holds only in-frame clones and misses some; the assay was immunoSEQ multiplex PCR. In the table there are roughly 46,000 clones, 65% to 85% of which are singletons. This sample comprised peripheral blood, obtained from a patient treated with radiotherapy plus ipilimumab. The source of this sequence is a human donor with non-small cell lung cancer who had stable disease on radiotherapy plus ipilimumab. This sequence joins TRBV2 and TRBJ2-1; 7 nucleotides match TRBD2. The CDR3 DNA follows: TGTGCCAGCTCACGGACTAGGAGCTACAATGAGCAGTTCTTC. It translates to CASSRTRSYNEQFF.